The 16 T cell receptor beta chains given below trace back to one sample, sequenced in a study of human T cells and chemical hapten exposure. TCRdb re-called the RACE reads through MiXCR, storing one row per CDR3 protein. The sample has about 69,000 distinct CDR3 sequences; about 9.4% are singletons. Time point denoted: patch test 2, 6 weeks after DPC sensitization. Regarding treatment: therapeutic diphenylcyclopropenone sensitization with weekly scalp DPC. The material was whole blood, obtained in connection with sensitization to the hapten diphenylcyclopropenone (DPC). Receptor source: a woman between 50 and 59 years old with alopecia areata. Some clones in this sample may be carry-over from other donors' samples.

This clonotype was counted ten times or more. V gene TRBV6-5 combines with J gene TRBJ2-2; TRBD1 agrees at 7 bases. The CDR3 totals 14 residues. Germline V gene data show CDR1 as MNHEY and CDR2 as SVGAGI. V shed 8 bases and J 4 bases; nucleotides not matched to a gene: 7. CDR3 nucleotides: TGTGCCAGCCGAAGACAGGGCGGCACCGGGGAGCTGTTTTTT. This codes for CASRRQGGTGELFF.

In its sample, this clonotype was seen many times. This chain links TRBV11-2 with TRBJ2-1; 10 bases map to TRBD2. The V segment lost 6 bases and the J segment 1 base; nucleotides outside the gene matches: 9. The CDR3 covers 17 residues. Germline CDR1 and CDR2: SGHAT and FQNNGV. The CDR3 DNA sequence: TGTGCCAGCAGAGTACGCCCAGCGGGAGGGTCCTACAATGAGCAGTTCTTC. As protein: CASRVRPAGGSYNEQFF.

In this sample, this clonotype turned up many times. This chain joins TRBV29-1 and TRBJ2-3; no reliable D call. Trimming cost V 3 bases and J 0 bases, with 16 bases left between them. The CDR3 has 16 amino acids. Germline lookup yields CDR1 SQVTM and CDR2 ANQGSEA. This CDR3 is CSVDRLTEASTDTQYF. The CDR3 nucleotides are TGCAGCGTTGACCGACTGACTGAGGCTAGCACAGATACGCAGTATTTT.

V usage is TRBV5-6 and J usage is TRBJ2-2; maybe TRBD1 (6 bases). The length of the CDR3 is 14 residues. Per germline, CDR1 SGHDT and CDR2 YYEEEE. V was cut by 2 bases and J by 6 bases, with 11 bases left in between. The CDR3 region has the DNA TGTGCCAGCAGCTTTGGGGGCGCGTCCGGGGAGCTGTTTTTT. It yields the protein CASSFGGASGELFF. The full variable domain, rest sourced from reference TRBV5-6 and TRBJ2-2, is DAGVTQSPTHLIKTRGQQVTLRCSPKSGHDTVSWYQQALGQGPQFIFQYYEEEERQRGNFPDRFSGHQFPNYSSELNVNALLLGDSALYLCASSFGGASGELFFGEGSRLTVL.

V usage is TRBV12-3 or TRBV12-4 and J usage is TRBJ2-7; D is undetermined. This CDR3 region has 14 residues. V was pared by 3 bases and J by 2 bases, with 11 bases between. CDR3 in DNA: TGTGCCAGCAGTTTTAAGTTTGCTCCCTACGAGCAGTACTTC. Amino acid sequence: CASSFKFAPYEQYF.

This clonotype was detected only a few times. The chain has TRBV2 and TRBJ2-1; D ambiguous. CDR1 and CDR2 from the germline V gene are SNHLY and FYNNEI. This CDR3 contains 13 residues. V was shortened by 4 bases and J by 3 bases, with 7 bases between the two germline ends. The CDR3 loop is CASSVLGYNEQFF. CDR3 in DNA: TGTGCCAGCAGTGTTCTCGGCTACAATGAGCAGTTCTTC.

This clonotype was recorded at least ten times. The chain uses TRBV7-8 and TRBJ1-3; 8 positions match TRBD1. After removal of 0 bases from V and 5 bases from J, the junction contained 6 bases not matched to a gene. The CDR3 length is 16 residues. The germline V gene has CDR1 SGHVS and CDR2 FQNEAQ. Here the CDR3 reads CASSLARTGHRNTIYF. DNA for the CDR3: TGTGCCAGCAGCTTAGCCAGGACAGGGCATAGAAACACCATATATTTT. The entire variable domain, with the rest obtained from reference TRBV7-8 and TRBJ1-3, is as follows: GAGVSQSPRYKVAKRGQDVALRCDPISGHVSLFWYQQALGQGPEFLTYFQNEAQLDKSGLPSDRFFAERPEGSVSTLKIQRTQQEDSAVYLCASSLARTGHRNTIYFGEGSWLTVV.

This clonotype was counted many times. The chain carries TRBV20-1 and TRBJ2-7; 10 bases line up with TRBD1. The CDR3 runs to 15 residues. J was trimmed by 4 bases and V by 2 bases; bases with no gene match: 8. CDR1 DFQATT and CDR2 SNEGSKA come from the germline V gene (reference sequence). CDR3 nucleotide sequence: TGCAGTGCTAGAAAGGGGGACAGGGGCAGGTACGAGCAGTACTTC. Translated, it gives CSARKGDRGRYEQYF.

At least ten counts were recorded for this clonotype. The V and J genes are TRBV11-2 and TRBJ2-1; D is possibly TRBD1 or TRBD2 (5 bases each). Germline assignment: CDR1 SGHAT and CDR2 FQNNGV. CDR3 length equals 16 residues. V dropped 1 base and J dropped 0 bases, with 10 bases sitting between them. The CDR3 is CASSLAGPSSYNEQFF. The CDR3 DNA reads as TGTGCCAGCAGCTTAGCGGGACCTAGCTCCTACAATGAGCAGTTCTTC.

This clonotype occurred a few times. CDR3 coding DNA: TGTGCCAGCAGTGCAGGGCCCCAAGAGACCCAGTACTTC. It translates to CASSAGPQETQYF. The chain recombines TRBV6-1 with TRBJ2-5, with D perhaps TRBD1 (5 bases). Germline V gene lookup returns CDR1 MNHNS and CDR2 SASEGT. V lost 4 bases, J lost 1 base, and 7 bases lay in between. CDR3 length: 13 amino acids.

V is TRBV7-9 and J is TRBJ1-4, with D perhaps matching TRBD1 (6 bases). Germline CDR1 reads SEHNR; CDR2 reads FQNEAQ (reference sequence). The CDR3 is made up of 13 amino acids. Trimming cost V 5 bases and J 7 bases, with 11 bases left between them. The CDR3 bases are TGTGCCAGCAGCCTTCGGACAGCTGAAAAACTGTTTTTT. It yields the protein CASSLRTAEKLFF.

In this sample, this clonotype turned up many times. The chain employs TRBV7-2 and TRBJ1-1, with a weak D call TRBD1 (6 bases). V was cut by 5 bases and J by 4 bases, with 14 bases left in between. CDR3 length: 14 residues. Germline CDR1 is SGHTA and CDR2 is FQGNSA. DNA for the CDR3: TGTGCCAGCAGCCCCAGGGGTTGGGGCACTGAAGCTTTCTTT. Its protein product is CASSPRGWGTEAFF.

The chain couples TRBV5-1 to TRBJ2-5; no clear D gene. The germline gives CDR1 SGHRS, CDR2 YFSETQ. The V end was cut by 0 bases, the J end by 5 bases, with 8 bases between. This CDR3 has 13 amino acids. The CDR3 DNA sequence: TGCGCCAGCAGCTTGGGTCTCTGGGAGACCCAGTACTTC. It encodes CASSLGLWETQYF.

The sample holds many counts of this clonotype. In nucleotides, the CDR3 is TGTGCCAGCAGCGTAGCGGTTGCAAACACTGAAGCTTTCTTT. It specifies CASSVAVANTEAFF. The rearrangement uses TRBV3-1 and TRBJ1-1; D gene unclear. Germline CDR1 reads LGHDT; CDR2 reads YNNKEL (reference sequence). The CDR3 covers 14 residues. Trimming removed 5 bases from V and 2 bases from J, with 12 bases in between.

This chain links TRBV15 with TRBJ2-3, with 8 nucleotides matching TRBD1. V lost 6 bases and J lost 2; bases outside the gene matches: 4. The CDR3 contains 14 residues. Germline-derived CDR1 and CDR2 are LNHNV and YYDKDF (reference sequence). DNA of the CDR3: TGTGCCACCAGTCCGGGACAGGCCACAGATACGCAGTATTTT. This codes for CATSPGQATDTQYF.

This clonotype was counted only a few times. The CDR3 loop reads CASTDTGPNEKLFF. For the CDR3, the DNA is TGTGCCAGCACCGATACAGGTCCCAATGAAAAACTGTTTTTT. V usage is TRBV12-3 or TRBV12-4 and J usage is TRBJ1-4, with a tentative D call TRBD1 (5 bases). The CDR3 runs to 14 residues. V was cut by 7 bases and J by 5 bases, with 14 bases left in between.